These 14 T cell receptor beta chains share one sample of origin, sequenced in a study of early T cells in non-severe SARS-CoV-2 infection. One entry per CDR3 protein, called by TCRdb with MiXCR from the 5' RACE reads. Of about 50,000 distinct CDR3 sequences listed, 5% to 6% are singletons. This specimen was whole blood, taken at baseline. The source is an adult who was a healthcare worker with PCR-confirmed SARS-CoV-2 infection or an uninfected control (not recorded which).

This clonotype was detected ten times or more. The genes are TRBV3-1 and TRBJ2-1; no clear D gene. Trimming removed 1 base from V and 8 bases from J, with 12 bases in between. Per the germline V gene, CDR1 is LGHDT and CDR2 is YNNKEL (reference sequence). The CDR3 is 14 amino acids. The CDR3 DNA reads TGTGCCAGCAGCCAAGTCGTAGGGCTCGATGAGCAGTTCTTC. This sequence encodes CASSQVVGLDEQFF.

This clonotype was seen only a few times. DNA of the CDR3: TGTGCCAGCAGCGGCACCAGGGAGGGGGAGCAGTTCTTC. Encoded protein: CASSGTREGEQFF. The chain employs TRBV11-3 and TRBJ2-1, with 7 bases that match TRBD2. Germline V CDR1 and CDR2: SGHNT, YENEEA. Unmatched junction bases numbered 8, after V lost 5 bases and J lost 10 bases. This CDR3 is 13 amino acids long.

This clonotype was detected a few times. The chain joins TRBV28 to TRBJ2-7, with 10 bases matching TRBD2. CDR1 and CDR2 (germline): MDHEN, SYDVKM. Germline trimming cut 1 base from V and 4 bases from J; bases unmatched to any gene: 7. The CDR3 sequence is 16 residues long. This CDR3 is CASSLSLAGVGYEQYF. DNA for the CDR3: TGTGCCAGCAGTTTATCTCTAGCGGGAGTAGGGTACGAGCAGTACTTC.

Sample share makes this clonotype medium-sized. The chain joins TRBV4-2 to TRBJ2-2; 7 positions match TRBD2. Germline V gene lookup returns CDR1 LGHNA and CDR2 YNFKEQ. V shed 0 bases, J shed 1 base, and the junction held 11 bases outside the gene matches. The CDR3 runs to 19 residues. The CDR3 coding sequence is TGTGCCAGCAGCCAAGAGTCGGCTAGCGGTAGCCTGAACACCGGGGAGCTGTTTTTT. This gives the protein CASSQESASGSLNTGELFF.

This sequence joins TRBV7-8 and TRBJ2-7; D might be TRBD2 (6 bases). Trimming removed 3 bases from V and 6 bases from J, with 15 bases in between. There are 14 residues in the CDR3. The V gene's germline CDR1 is SGHVS and CDR2 FQNEAQ. The CDR3 DNA follows: TGTGCCAGCAGCTTGGACTACCAGGTTCTCGAGCAGTACTTC. Amino acids: CASSLDYQVLEQYF.

This chain links TRBV7-9 with TRBJ1-1, with D possibly TRBD1 on 5 matching bases. CDR1 is SEHNR and CDR2 is FQNEAQ in the germline V gene (reference sequence). Trimming cost V 6 bases and J 1 base, with 18 bases left between them. The CDR3 runs to 16 residues. CDR3 amino acids: CASSREAGLGNTEAFF. The CDR3 nucleotides read TGTGCCAGCAGTCGAGAGGCAGGGTTAGGGAACACTGAAGCTTTCTTT.

This clonotype was seen more than once but under ten times. This CDR3 reads CASSQVGTTDTQYF. The CDR3 DNA follows: TGTGCCAGCAGCCAAGTAGGGACCACAGATACGCAGTATTTT. This chain uses TRBV3-1 with TRBJ2-3; D may match TRBD1 or TRBD2 (5 bases each). Trimming shortened V by 1 base and J by 2 bases, and 7 bases separated the two germline ends. The CDR3 extends over 14 amino acids. Germline CDR1 reads LGHDT; CDR2 reads YNNKEL (reference sequence).

This clonotype was found a few times. The V and J genes are TRBV20-1 and TRBJ2-7, with 7 positions matching TRBD2. Looked up from germline, CDR1 is DFQATT and CDR2 is SNEGSKA (reference sequence). The CDR3 has 13 amino acids. V lost 6 bases and J lost 1; bases outside the gene matches: 6. In DNA, the CDR3 is TGCAGTGCAACTAGCGCAACGTCCTACGAGCAGTACTTC. Its translation: CSATSATSYEQYF.

This clonotype was found many times. The CDR3 DNA is TGTGCCTGGATCCCGGTAGGAGGGAAGGTTAATTCACCCCTCCACTTT. Translating it yields CAWIPVGGKVNSPLHF. J is TRBJ1-6 and V is TRBV30; the D is unclear. The CDR3 totals 16 residues. Germline CDR1 is GTSNPN and CDR2 is SVGIG (reference sequence). The germline V and J ends were trimmed by 4 bases and 6 bases, with 19 bases remaining between them.

This clonotype has just a few counts. The chain combines TRBV10-3 with TRBJ2-3; no clear D. The germline CDR1 and CDR2 sequences are ENHRY and SYGVKD. V lost 4 bases to trimming and J lost 0 bases, with 8 bases between them. The CDR3 runs to 14 residues. The CDR3 spells CAISVSSSTDTQYF. The CDR3 region has the DNA TGTGCCATCAGTGTTTCTTCTAGCACAGATACGCAGTATTTT.

This rearrangement joins TRBV5-1 to TRBJ2-7; D gene unclear. With 4 bases removed from V and 0 bases from J, the gap between germline ends came to 17 bases. The CDR3 spans 16 residues. CDR1 and CDR2 (germline): SGHRS, YFSETQ. CDR3 DNA: TGCGCCAGCAGCCTGGCTGGAGACCCCGGCTCCTACGAGCAGTACTTC. It codes for CASSLAGDPGSYEQYF.

This clonotype was found many times. V is TRBV6-6 and J is TRBJ2-7; maybe TRBD2 (7 bases). V lost 2 bases, J lost 4 bases, and 15 bases lay in between. In germline, CDR1 is MNHNY, CDR2 SVGAGI (reference sequence). The CDR3 runs to 15 residues. The CDR3 reads CASSYPRGGGYEQYF. CDR3 coding DNA: TGTGCCAGCAGTTACCCCAGAGGGGGGGGATACGAGCAGTACTTC.

This clonotype was detected many times. The chain joins TRBV6-8 to TRBJ1-1, with 7 bases identical to TRBD1. CDR1 and CDR2 (germline): MNHGY, SAAAGT. The CDR3 is 15 residues long. Losses at the gene ends were 7 bases for V and 4 bases for J; bases not matched to a gene: 12. CDR3 in DNA: TGTGCCAGCATCTTACCGGGACAGCACAGCACTGAAGCTTTCTTT. It translates to CASILPGQHSTEAFF.

J is TRBJ1-2 and V is TRBV5-3, with D uncertain. TRBV5-3 is classed as an ORF, of uncertain function. Trimming left V 0 bases short and J 4 bases short, with 13 bases between. This CDR3 spans 15 amino acids. The CDR3 sequence is CARSLGPGSGYGYTF. The CDR3 DNA reads TGTGCCAGAAGCTTGGGCCCGGGGTCGGGCTATGGCTACACCTTC.